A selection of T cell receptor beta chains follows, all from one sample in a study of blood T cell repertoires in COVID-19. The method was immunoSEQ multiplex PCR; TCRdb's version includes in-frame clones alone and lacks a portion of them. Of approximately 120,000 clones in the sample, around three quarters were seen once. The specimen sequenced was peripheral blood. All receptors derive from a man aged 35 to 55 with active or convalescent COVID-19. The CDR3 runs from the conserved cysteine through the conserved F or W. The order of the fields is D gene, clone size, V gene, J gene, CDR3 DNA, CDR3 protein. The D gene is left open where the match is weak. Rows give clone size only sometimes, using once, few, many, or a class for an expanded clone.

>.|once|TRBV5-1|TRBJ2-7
TGCGCCAGCGCGGGGGGGACAGGCCCCTACGAGCAGTACTTC
CASAGGTGPYEQYF
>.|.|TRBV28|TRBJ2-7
TGTGCCAGCAGTTTAGCACTACTAGACTACGAGCAGTACTTC
CASSLALLDYEQYF
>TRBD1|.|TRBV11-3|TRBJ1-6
TGTGCCAGCAGCTTGATGGGACAGAAAGATAATTCACCCCTCCACTTT
CASSLMGQKDNSPLHF
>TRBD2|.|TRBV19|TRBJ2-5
TGTGCCAGTAGTATGGGCAGGGACTATCAGGGGACCCAGTACTTC
CASSMGRDYQGTQYF
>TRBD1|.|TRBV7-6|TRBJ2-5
TGTGCCAGCAGCTCCCCCCGGACAGGGGGCCGGGAGACCCAGTACTTC
CASSSPRTGGRETQYF
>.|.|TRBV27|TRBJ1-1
TGTGCCAGCAGTATCTCCCTAGCTACTGAAGCTTTCTTT
CASSISLATEAFF
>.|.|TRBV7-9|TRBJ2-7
TGTGCCAGCAGCTCCTCGGACAGGGAGGGCTTGAGCCCCTACGAGCAGTACTTC
CASSSSDREGLSPYEQYF
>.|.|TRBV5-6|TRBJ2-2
TGTGCCAGCAGCTTGGCCGGCGGCGGGGAGCTGTTTTTT
CASSLAGGGELFF
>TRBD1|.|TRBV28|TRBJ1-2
TGTGCCAGCAGAGCTCCCGGACAGGGCGGTGGCTACACCTTC
CASRAPGQGGGYTF
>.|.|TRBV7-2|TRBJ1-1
TGTGCCAGCAGCTTACAGATCACTGAAGCTTTCTTT
CASSLQITEAFF
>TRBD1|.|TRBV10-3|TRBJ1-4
TGTGCCATCAGGGAGGCGGAGACAGGGAATGAAAAACTGTTTTTT
CAIREAETGNEKLFF
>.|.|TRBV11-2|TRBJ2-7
TGTGCCAGCAGCGTATCAACAGTAGCCTACGAGCAGTACTTC
CASSVSTVAYEQYF
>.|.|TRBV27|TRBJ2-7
TGTGCCAGCAGTTTCAAAGGGGTCCCCTACGAGCAGTACTTC
CASSFKGVPYEQYF
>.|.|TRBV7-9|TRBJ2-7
TGTGCCAGCAGCACGACAGGTTACGAGCAGTACTTC
CASSTTGYEQYF
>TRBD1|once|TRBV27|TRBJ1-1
TGTGCCAGCAGTCAACGGGACAGGGGTGGTACTGAAGCTTTCTTT
CASSQRDRGGTEAFF
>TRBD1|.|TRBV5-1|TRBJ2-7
TGCGCCAGCAGCTTGATTCGAGGGGGCGCGGACGAGCAGTACTTC
CASSLIRGGADEQYF
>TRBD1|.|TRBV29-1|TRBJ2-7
TGCAGCGTTGTCGCGGACAGGCACTCCTACGAGCAGTACTTC
CSVVADRHSYEQYF
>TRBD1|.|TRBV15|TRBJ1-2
TGTGCCACCAGCAGAGACGTTACCGGGACAGTGTATGGCTACACCTTC
CATSRDVTGTVYGYTF
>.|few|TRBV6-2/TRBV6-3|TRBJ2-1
TGTGCCAGCAGTCCCCTGGCGGAGTACAATGAGCAGTTCTTC
CASSPLAEYNEQFF